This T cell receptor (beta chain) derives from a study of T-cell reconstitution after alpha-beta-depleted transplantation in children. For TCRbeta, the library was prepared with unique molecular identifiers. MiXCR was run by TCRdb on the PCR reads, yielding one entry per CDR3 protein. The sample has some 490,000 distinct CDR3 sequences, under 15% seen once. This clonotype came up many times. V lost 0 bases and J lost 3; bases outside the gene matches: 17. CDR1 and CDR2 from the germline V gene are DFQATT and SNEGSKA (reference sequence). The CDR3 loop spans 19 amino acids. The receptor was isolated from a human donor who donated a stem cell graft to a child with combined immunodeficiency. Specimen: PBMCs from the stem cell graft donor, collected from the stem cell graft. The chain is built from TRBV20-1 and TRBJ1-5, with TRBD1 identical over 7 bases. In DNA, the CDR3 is TGCAGTGCTAGAGATCCGCGGGCGTTAAGACAGGGAATCAATCAGCCCCAGCATTTT. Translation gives CSARDPRALRQGINQPQHF.